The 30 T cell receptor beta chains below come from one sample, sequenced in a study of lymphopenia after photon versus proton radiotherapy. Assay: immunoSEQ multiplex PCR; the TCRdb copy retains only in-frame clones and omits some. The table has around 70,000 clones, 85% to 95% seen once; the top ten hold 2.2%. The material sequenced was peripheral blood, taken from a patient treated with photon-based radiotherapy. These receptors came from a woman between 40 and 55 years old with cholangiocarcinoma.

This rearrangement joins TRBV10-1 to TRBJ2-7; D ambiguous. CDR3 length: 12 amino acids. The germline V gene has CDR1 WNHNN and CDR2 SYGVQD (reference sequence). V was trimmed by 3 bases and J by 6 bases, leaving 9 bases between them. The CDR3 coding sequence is TGCGCCAGCAGTGAAGGATATTTCGAGCAGTACTTC. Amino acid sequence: CASSEGYFEQYF.

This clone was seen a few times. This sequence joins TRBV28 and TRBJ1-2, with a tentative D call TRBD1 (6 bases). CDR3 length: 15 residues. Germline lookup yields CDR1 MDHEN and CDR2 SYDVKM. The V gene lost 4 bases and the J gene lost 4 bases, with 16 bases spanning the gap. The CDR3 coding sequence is TGTGCCAGCAGTTCCCAGGGGACGCCATTCTATGGCTACACCTTC. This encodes CASSSQGTPFYGYTF.

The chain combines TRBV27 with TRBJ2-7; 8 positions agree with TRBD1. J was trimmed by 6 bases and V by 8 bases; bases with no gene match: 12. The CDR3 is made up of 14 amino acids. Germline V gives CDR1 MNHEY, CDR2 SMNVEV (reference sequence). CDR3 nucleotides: TGTGCCAGCGGTCCGGCAGGGGGCATAGGCGAGCAGTACTTC. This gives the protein CASGPAGGIGEQYF.

The CDR3 nucleotides are TGTGCCAGCAGCCAAGATAGTGGGAGGGAGGGGTATGGCTACACCTTC. As protein: CASSQDSGREGYGYTF. V and J are TRBV4-2 and TRBJ1-2; TRBD1 might be the D (5 bases). The V gene lost 0 bases and the J gene lost 5 bases, with 16 bases spanning the gap. Looked up from germline, CDR1 is LGHNA and CDR2 is YNFKEQ. This CDR3 has 16 amino acids.

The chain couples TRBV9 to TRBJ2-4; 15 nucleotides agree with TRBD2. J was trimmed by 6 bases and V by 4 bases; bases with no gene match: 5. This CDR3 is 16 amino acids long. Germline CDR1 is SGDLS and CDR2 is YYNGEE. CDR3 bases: TGTGCCAGCAGCCTTGGACTAGCGGGAGGGAGAAACATTCAGTACTTC. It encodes CASSLGLAGGRNIQYF.

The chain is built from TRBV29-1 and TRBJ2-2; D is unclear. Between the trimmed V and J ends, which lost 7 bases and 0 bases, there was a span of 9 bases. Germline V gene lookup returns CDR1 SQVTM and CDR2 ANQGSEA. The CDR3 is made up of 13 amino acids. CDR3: CSGTGPNTGELFF. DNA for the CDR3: TGCAGCGGGACGGGCCCGAACACCGGGGAGCTGTTTTTT.

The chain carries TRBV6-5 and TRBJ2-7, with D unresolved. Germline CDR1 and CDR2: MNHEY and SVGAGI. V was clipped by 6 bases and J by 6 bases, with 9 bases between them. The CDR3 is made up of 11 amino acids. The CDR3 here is CASSLLREQYF. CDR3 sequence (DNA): TGTGCCAGCAGCCTCCTCCGCGAGCAGTACTTC.

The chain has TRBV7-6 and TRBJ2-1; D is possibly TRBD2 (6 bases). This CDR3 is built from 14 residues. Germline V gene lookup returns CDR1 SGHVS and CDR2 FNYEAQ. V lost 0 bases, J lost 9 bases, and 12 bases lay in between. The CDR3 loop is CASSLAGGGSEQFF. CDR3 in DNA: TGTGCCAGCAGCTTAGCGGGAGGTGGGTCTGAGCAGTTCTTC.

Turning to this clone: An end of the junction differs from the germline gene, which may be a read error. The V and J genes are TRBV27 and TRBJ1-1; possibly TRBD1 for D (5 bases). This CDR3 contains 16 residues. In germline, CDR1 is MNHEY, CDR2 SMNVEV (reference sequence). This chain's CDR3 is CASSLSRGVLNTEAFF. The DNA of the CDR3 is TGTGCCAGCAGTCTATCTAGGGGAGTCCTAAACACTGAAGCTTTCTTT.

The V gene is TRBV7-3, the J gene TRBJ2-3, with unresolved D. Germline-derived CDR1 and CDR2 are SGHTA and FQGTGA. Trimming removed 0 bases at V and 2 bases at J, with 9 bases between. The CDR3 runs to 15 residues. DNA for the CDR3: TGTGCCAGCAGCTTAACGTCTGCAGTCACAGATACGCAGTATTTT. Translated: CASSLTSAVTDTQYF.

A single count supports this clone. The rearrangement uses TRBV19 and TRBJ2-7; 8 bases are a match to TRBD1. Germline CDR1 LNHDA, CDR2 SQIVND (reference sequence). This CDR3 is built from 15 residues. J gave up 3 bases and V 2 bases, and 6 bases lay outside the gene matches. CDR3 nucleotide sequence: TGTGCCAGTAGTATACTCAGGACAGGGATCTACGAGCAGTACTTC. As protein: CASSILRTGIYEQYF.

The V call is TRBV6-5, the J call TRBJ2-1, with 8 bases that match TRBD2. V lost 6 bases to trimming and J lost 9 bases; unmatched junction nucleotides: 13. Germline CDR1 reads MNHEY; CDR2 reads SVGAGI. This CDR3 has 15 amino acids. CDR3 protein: CASSSLAGPRGEQFF. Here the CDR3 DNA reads TGTGCCAGCAGCTCCTTAGCGGGACCCCGGGGTGAGCAGTTCTTC.

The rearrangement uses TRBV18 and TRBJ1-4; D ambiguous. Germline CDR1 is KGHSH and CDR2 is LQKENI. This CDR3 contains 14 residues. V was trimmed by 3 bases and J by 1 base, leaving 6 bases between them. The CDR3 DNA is TGTGCCAGCTCACCGGGAGTAACTAATGAAAAACTGTTTTTT. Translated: CASSPGVTNEKLFF.

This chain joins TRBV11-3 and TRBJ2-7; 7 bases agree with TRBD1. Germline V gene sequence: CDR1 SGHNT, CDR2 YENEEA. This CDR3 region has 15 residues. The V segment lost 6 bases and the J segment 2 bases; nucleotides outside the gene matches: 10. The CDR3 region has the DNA TGTGCCAGCAGTCACAGTTTGACAGGGACCTACGAGCAGTACTTC. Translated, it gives CASSHSLTGTYEQYF.

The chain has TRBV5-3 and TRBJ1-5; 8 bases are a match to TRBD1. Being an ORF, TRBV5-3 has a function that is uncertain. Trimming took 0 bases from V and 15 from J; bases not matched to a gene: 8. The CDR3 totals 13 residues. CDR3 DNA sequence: TGTGCCAGAAGCTTGGGTGCAACAGGGGGAGGGCATTTT. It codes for CARSLGATGGGHF.

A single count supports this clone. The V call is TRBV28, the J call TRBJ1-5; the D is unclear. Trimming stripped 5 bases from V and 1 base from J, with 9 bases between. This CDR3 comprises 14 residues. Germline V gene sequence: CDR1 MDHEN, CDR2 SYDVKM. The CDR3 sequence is CASSLGPSNQPQHF. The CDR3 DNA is TGTGCCAGCAGTCTCGGGCCGAGCAATCAGCCCCAGCATTTT.

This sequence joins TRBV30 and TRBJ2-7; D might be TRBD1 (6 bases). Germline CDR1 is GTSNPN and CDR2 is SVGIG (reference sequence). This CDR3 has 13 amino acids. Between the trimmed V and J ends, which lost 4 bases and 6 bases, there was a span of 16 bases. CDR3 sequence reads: CAWIRGSIGEQYF. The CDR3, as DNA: TGTGCCTGGATTAGGGGGAGCATCGGCGAGCAGTACTTC.

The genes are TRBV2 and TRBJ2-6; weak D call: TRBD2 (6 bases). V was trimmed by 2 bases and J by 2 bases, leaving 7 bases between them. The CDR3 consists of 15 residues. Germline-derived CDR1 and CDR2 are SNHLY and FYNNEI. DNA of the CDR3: TGTGCCAGCAGTGAATCGGGGGCTGGGGCCAACGTCCTGACTTTC. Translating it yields CASSESGAGANVLTF.

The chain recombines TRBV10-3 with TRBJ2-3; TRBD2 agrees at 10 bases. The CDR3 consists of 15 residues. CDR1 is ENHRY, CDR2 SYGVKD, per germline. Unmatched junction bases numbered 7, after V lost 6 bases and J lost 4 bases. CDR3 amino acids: CAIRKDSGGSDTQYF. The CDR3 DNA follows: TGTGCCATCAGGAAAGATAGCGGGGGGTCAGATACGCAGTATTTT.

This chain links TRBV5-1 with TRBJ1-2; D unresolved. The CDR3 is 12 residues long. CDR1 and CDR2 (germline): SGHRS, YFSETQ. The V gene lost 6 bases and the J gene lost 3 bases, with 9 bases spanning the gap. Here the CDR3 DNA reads TGCGCCAGCACACAGAATGACTATGGCTACACCTTC. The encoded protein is CASTQNDYGYTF.

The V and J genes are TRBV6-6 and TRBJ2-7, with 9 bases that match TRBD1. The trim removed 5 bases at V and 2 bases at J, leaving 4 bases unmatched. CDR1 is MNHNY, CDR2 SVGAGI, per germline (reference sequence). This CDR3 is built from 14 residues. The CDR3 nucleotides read TGTGCCAGCAGTACCGGGACAGGGACCTACGAGCAGTACTTC. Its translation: CASSTGTGTYEQYF.

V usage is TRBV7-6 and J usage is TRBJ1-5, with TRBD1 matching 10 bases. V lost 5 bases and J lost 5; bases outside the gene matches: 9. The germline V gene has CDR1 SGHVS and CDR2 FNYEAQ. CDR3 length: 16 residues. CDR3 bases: TGTGCCAGCAGCCCCTCCCGGGACAGGGGTTATCAGCCCCAGCATTTT. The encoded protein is CASSPSRDRGYQPQHF.

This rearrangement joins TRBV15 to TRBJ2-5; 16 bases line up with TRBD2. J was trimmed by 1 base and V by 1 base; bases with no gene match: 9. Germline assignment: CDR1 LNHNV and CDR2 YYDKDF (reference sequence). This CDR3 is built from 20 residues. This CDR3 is CATSRGGLAGGPLFQETQYF. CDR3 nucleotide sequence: TGTGCCACCAGCAGAGGGGGACTAGCGGGAGGGCCTTTGTTCCAAGAGACCCAGTACTTC.

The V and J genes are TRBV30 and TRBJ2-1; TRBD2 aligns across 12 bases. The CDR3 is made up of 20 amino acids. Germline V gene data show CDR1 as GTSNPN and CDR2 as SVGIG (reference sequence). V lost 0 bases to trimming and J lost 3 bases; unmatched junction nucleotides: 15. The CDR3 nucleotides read TGTGCCTGGAGTGTTCCTAGCGGGAGGGCCAGGAAGATGGTCTACAATGAGCAGTTCTTC. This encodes CAWSVPSGRARKMVYNEQFF. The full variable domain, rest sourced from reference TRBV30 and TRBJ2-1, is SQTIHQWPATLVQPVGSPLSLECTVEGTSNPNLYWYRQAAGRGLQLLFYSVGIGQISSEVPQNLSASRPQDRQFILSSKKLLLSDSGFYLCAWSVPSGRARKMVYNEQFFGPGTRLTVL.

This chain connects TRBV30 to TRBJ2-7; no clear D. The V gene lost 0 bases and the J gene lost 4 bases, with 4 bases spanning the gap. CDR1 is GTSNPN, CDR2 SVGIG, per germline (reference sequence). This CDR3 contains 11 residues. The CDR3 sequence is CAWSVLYEQYF. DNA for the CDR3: TGTGCCTGGAGTGTTTTGTACGAGCAGTACTTC.

The CDR3 region is CASSAGASRVDTQYF. The CDR3 nucleotides read TGTGCCAGCAGCGCTGGGGCCTCCCGGGTAGATACGCAGTATTTT. This chain connects TRBV9 to TRBJ2-3; TRBD1 might be the D (5 bases). CDR1 is SGDLS, CDR2 YYNGEE, per germline. The CDR3 has 15 amino acids. The V end was cut by 3 bases, the J end by 5 bases, with 16 bases between.

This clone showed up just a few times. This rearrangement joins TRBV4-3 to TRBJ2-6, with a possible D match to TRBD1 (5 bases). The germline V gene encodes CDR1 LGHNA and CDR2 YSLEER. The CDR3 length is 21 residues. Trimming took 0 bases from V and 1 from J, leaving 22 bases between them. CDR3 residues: CASSQDFIGGRARSGANVLTF. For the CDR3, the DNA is TGCGCCAGCAGCCAAGATTTTATCGGCGGCAGGGCCCGATCTGGGGCCAACGTCCTGACTTTC.

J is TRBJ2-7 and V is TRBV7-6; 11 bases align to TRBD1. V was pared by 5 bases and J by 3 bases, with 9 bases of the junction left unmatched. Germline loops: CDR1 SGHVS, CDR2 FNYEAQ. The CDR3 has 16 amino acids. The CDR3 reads CASSLMTGQGDYEQYF. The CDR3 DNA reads TGTGCCAGCAGCCTCATGACGGGACAGGGGGACTACGAGCAGTACTTC. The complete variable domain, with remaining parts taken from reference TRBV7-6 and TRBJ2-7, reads GAGVSQSPRYKVTKRGQDVALRCDPISGHVSLYWYRQALGQGPEFLTYFNYEAQQDKSGLPNDRFSAERPEGSISTLTIQRTEQRDSAMYRCASSLMTGQGDYEQYFGPGTRLTVT.

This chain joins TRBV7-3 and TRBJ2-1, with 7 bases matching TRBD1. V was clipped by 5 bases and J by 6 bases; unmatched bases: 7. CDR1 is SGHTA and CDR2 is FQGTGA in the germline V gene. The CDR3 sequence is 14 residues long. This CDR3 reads CASSPQGDVNEQFF. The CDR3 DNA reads TGTGCCAGCAGCCCGCAGGGGGACGTCAATGAGCAGTTCTTC.

CDR3 region: CATRGSYNSPLHF. The DNA of the CDR3 is TGTGCCACTAGGGGTTCCTATAATTCACCCCTCCACTTT. The chain uses TRBV5-4 and TRBJ1-6, with D maybe TRBD1 (5 bases). Trimming shortened V by 9 bases and J by 1 base, and 8 bases separated the two germline ends. The CDR3 sequence is 13 residues long. Germline CDR1 and CDR2: SGHNT and YYREEE (reference sequence). Based on the CDR3 plus reference TRBV5-4 and TRBJ1-6, the full variable domain is ETGVTQSPTHLIKTRGQQVTLRCSSQSGHNTVSWYQQALGQGPQFIFQYYREEENGRGNFPPRFSGLQFPNYSSELNVNALELDDSALYLCATRGSYNSPLHFGNGTRLTVT.